One sample yielded the 21 T cell receptor beta chains listed below, sequenced in a study of technical replicates of blood from a handful of donors. Clones were read by immunoSEQ multiplex PCR, and TCRdb kept only the in-frame ones, dropping some. Among tens of thousands of clones listed, 95% to 98% were seen once. Sequenced material: T cells isolated from PBMCs. The receptors were sampled from a human donor in good health.

CDR3 DNA sequence: TGTGCCAGCTCACCAAGGCTCGACAGAAACTCCTACGAGCAGTACTTC. Its translation: CASSPRLDRNSYEQYF. The rearrangement links TRBV18 to TRBJ2-7; tentative D call: TRBD1 (5 bases). V lost 2 bases, J lost 0 bases, and 14 bases lay in between. In germline, CDR1 is KGHSH, CDR2 LQKENI. There are 16 residues in the CDR3.

The table lists this clone with a count of one. V usage is TRBV9 and J usage is TRBJ1-6, with 8 nucleotides matching TRBD1. V was pared by 4 bases and J by 10 bases, with 10 bases of the junction left unmatched. The CDR3 is 15 amino acids. Germline values: CDR1 SGDLS, CDR2 YYNGEE. Written as DNA, the CDR3 is TGTGCCAGCAGCTCCGAACCCGACAGGGGCTCACCCCTCCACTTT. This gives the protein CASSSEPDRGSPLHF.

The V and J genes are TRBV10-3 and TRBJ2-3, with TRBD2 as a possible D gene (6 bases). V was shortened by 3 bases and J by 3 bases, with 13 bases between the two germline ends. Germline CDR1 and CDR2: ENHRY and SYGVKD. This CDR3 has 15 amino acids. The CDR3 nucleotides read TGTGCCATCAGTGAACGACTAGTGGGAACAGATACGCAGTATTTT. Translated: CAISERLVGTDTQYF.

V usage is TRBV7-2 and J usage is TRBJ2-7; D might be TRBD2 (5 bases). Trimming took 8 bases from V and 5 from J, leaving 22 bases between them. The germline V gene has CDR1 SGHTA and CDR2 FQGNSA. The CDR3 spans 15 residues. CDR3 coding DNA: TGTGCCAGCGATAAACTCGGACTGCCCGGGAACGAGCAGTACTTC. Encoded protein: CASDKLGLPGNEQYF.

The chain recombines TRBV2 with TRBJ1-2, with D possibly being TRBD1 (6 bases). Germline V gene data show CDR1 as SNHLY and CDR2 as FYNNEI. Trimming removed 6 bases at V and 6 bases at J, with 17 bases between. This CDR3 comprises 14 residues. For the CDR3, the DNA is TGTGCCAGCAGCAGCCTGGCAAACAGGGATGGCTACACCTTC. Translating it yields CASSSLANRDGYTF.

The CDR3 loop reads CASSEGGGSSYEQYF. CDR3 nucleotides: TGTGCCAGCAGTGAAGGGGGAGGATCGTCCTACGAGCAGTACTTC. The chain combines TRBV2 with TRBJ2-5; D may be TRBD2 (6 bases). The end of the DNA fits TRBJ2-7 better, so the J call may be wrong. The CDR3 is made up of 15 amino acids. The germline CDR1 and CDR2 sequences are SNHLY and FYNNEI.

The chain links TRBV4-1 to TRBJ1-2; 11 nucleotides agree with TRBD1. V trimming: 6 bases; J trimming: 2 bases; junction bases outside the gene matches: 5. The CDR3 is made up of 15 amino acids. Germline CDR1 MGHRA, CDR2 YSYEKL. The CDR3 DNA sequence: TGCGCCAGCAGGGACCGGGACAGGGGGAACTATGGCTACACCTTC. Residues: CASRDRDRGNYGYTF.

This chain connects TRBV5-1 to TRBJ2-5, with TRBD2 matching 11 bases. V trimming: 6 bases; J trimming: 2 bases; junction bases outside the gene matches: 3. From germline, CDR1 is SGHRS and CDR2 YFSETQ. The CDR3 sequence is 14 residues long. The CDR3, as DNA: TGCGCCAGCAAGAGGACTAGCGGGCAAGAGACCCAGTACTTC. It specifies CASKRTSGQETQYF. The complete variable domain, with remaining parts taken from reference TRBV5-1 and TRBJ2-5, reads KAGVTQTPRYLIKTRGQQVTLSCSPISGHRSVSWYQQTPGQGLQFLFEYFSETQRNKGNFPGRFSGRQFSNSRSEMNVSTLELGDSALYLCASKRTSGQETQYFGPGTRLLVL.

As for this clone: The limits of the CDR3 on the DNA are not certain, so only TCRdb's listed CDR3 is given. V is TRBV29-1 and J is TRBJ1-2; the D segment call TRBD1 is taken from the table without a DNA check. Both ends counted, the CDR3 spans 10 residues. CDR1 and CDR2 (germline): SQVTM, ANQGSEA. CDR3 residues: CSVGQGADTF.

This clone was detected once. V and J are TRBV5-5 and TRBJ1-2; D possibly corresponds to TRBD1 (6 bases). Germline CDR1 and CDR2: SGHKS and YYEKEE (reference sequence). This CDR3 is 14 amino acids long. The V end lost 0 bases, the J end lost 0 bases, and 6 bases lay between the germline ends. The CDR3 DNA reads as TGTGCCAGCAGCTTGGGGGACACTAACTATGGCTACACCTTC. Translated, it gives CASSLGDTNYGYTF.

The CDR3 region is CASGLQKTGDRTPYEQYF. CDR3 bases: TGTGCTAGTGGTTTACAGAAAACTGGGGACAGGACCCCCTACGAGCAGTACTTC. This chain uses TRBV12-5 with TRBJ2-7; 8 bases fit TRBD1. Looked up from germline, CDR1 is LGHNT and CDR2 is FRNRAP. Unmatched junction bases numbered 15, after V lost 3 bases and J lost 2 bases. The CDR3 runs to 18 residues.

The chain uses TRBV4-1 and TRBJ2-2; the D gene is possibly TRBD2 (6 bases). The CDR3 totals 17 residues. CDR1 and CDR2 from the germline V gene are MGHRA and YSYEKL. Trimming shortened V by 5 bases and J by 6 bases, and 22 bases separated the two germline ends. CDR3: CASSSTPVGSSSGELFF. As DNA, the CDR3 is TGCGCCAGCAGCAGCACCCCCGTCGGGAGTTCCTCCGGGGAGCTGTTTTTT.

The chain is built from TRBV6-5 and TRBJ1-4; D not certain. Between the trimmed V and J ends, which lost 1 base and 0 bases, there was a span of 6 bases. The CDR3 is made up of 15 amino acids. Per the germline V gene, CDR1 is MNHEY and CDR2 is SVGAGI. The CDR3 nucleotides read TGTGCCAGCAGTTACTACAGTGCAACTAATGAAAAACTGTTTTTT. Translating gives CASSYYSATNEKLFF.

Written as DNA, the CDR3 is TGCGCCAGCAGCTTTCAGGCTAATTCCTACAATGAGCAGTTCTTC. It specifies CASSFQANSYNEQFF. The chain carries TRBV5-1 and TRBJ2-1; D call uncertain. Germline-derived CDR1 and CDR2 are SGHRS and YFSETQ. V lost 2 bases to trimming and J lost 1 base, with 10 bases between them. CDR3 length: 15 amino acids. Drawing the rest from reference TRBV5-1 and TRBJ2-1, the complete variable domain is KAGVTQTPRYLIKTRGQQVTLSCSPISGHRSVSWYQQTPGQGLQFLFEYFSETQRNKGNFPGRFSGRQFSNSRSEMNVSTLELGDSALYLCASSFQANSYNEQFFGPGTRLTVL.

This chain joins TRBV19 and TRBJ1-6, with D perhaps matching TRBD1 (5 bases). CDR3 size: 18 residues. Germline V CDR1 and CDR2: LNHDA, SQIVND (reference sequence). The V end lost 2 bases, the J end lost 0 bases, and 14 bases lay between the germline ends. CDR3 coding DNA: TGTGCCAGTAGTATAACACTCAGGGTGAGCTCCTATAATTCACCCCTCCACTTT. Protein sequence: CASSITLRVSSYNSPLHF.

The chain carries TRBV5-1 and TRBJ1-2; TRBD1 matches 12 bases. The CDR3 sequence is 17 residues long. V lost 0 bases, J lost 5 bases, and 8 bases stayed unmatched. Germline V gene data show CDR1 as SGHRS and CDR2 as YFSETQ. CDR3 sequence (DNA): TGCGCCAGCAGCTTGGCTGGGACAGGGGGCGAACCTTATGGCTACACCTTC. It is translated as CASSLAGTGGEPYGYTF.

The chain is built from TRBV6-4 and TRBJ2-1; tentative D call: TRBD2 (5 bases). V lost 2 bases and J 0 bases, leaving 8 bases between the germline ends. This CDR3 comprises 15 residues. In germline, CDR1 is MRHNA, CDR2 SNTAGT. The CDR3 here is CASSDLGSSYNEQFF. DNA of the CDR3: TGTGCCAGCAGTGACCTTGGGAGCTCCTACAATGAGCAGTTCTTC.

The chain has TRBV6-6 and TRBJ2-1; TRBD2 aligns across 10 bases. CDR1 and CDR2 (germline): MNHNY, SVGAGI (reference sequence). V was clipped by 2 bases and J by 10 bases; unmatched bases: 8. This CDR3 contains 15 residues. This chain's CDR3 is CASSYGEREGNEQFF. The CDR3 DNA reads TGTGCCAGCAGTTACGGTGAGCGGGAGGGTAACGAGCAGTTCTTC.

The V call is TRBV27, the J call TRBJ2-7, with 10 bases fitting TRBD1. Germline assignment: CDR1 MNHEY and CDR2 SMNVEV (reference sequence). CDR3 length: 16 amino acids. With 5 bases clipped from V and 1 base from J, the junction kept 8 bases outside the gene matches. The CDR3 protein is CASSRGGTGESYEQYF. The CDR3 coding sequence is TGTGCCAGCAGTCGTGGCGGGACAGGGGAATCCTACGAGCAGTACTTC.

The chain recombines TRBV7-6 with TRBJ1-1, with D hard to call. V was shortened by 0 bases and J by 10 bases, with 12 bases between the two germline ends. Germline CDR1 reads SGHVS; CDR2 reads FNYEAQ. The CDR3 is 13 amino acids. The CDR3 nucleotides are TGTGCCAGCAGCTTAGCCCTTAGCAAGAGAGCTTTCTTT. Translated: CASSLALSKRAFF.

The chain links TRBV7-6 to TRBJ1-5, with 8 bases that match TRBD1. CDR1 and CDR2 (germline): SGHVS, FNYEAQ. J gave up 4 bases and V 5 bases, and 4 bases lay outside the gene matches. This CDR3 has 14 residues. The CDR3 DNA follows: TGTGCCAGCAGCCCTGACAGGGGTAATCAGCCCCAGCATTTT. The encoded protein is CASSPDRGNQPQHF.